Below are 5 T cell receptor beta chains sequenced from a single sample in a study of OX40 agonist ivuxolimab in advanced cancers. The data were produced by immunoSEQ multiplex PCR, yet TCRdb's version contains in-frame clones alone and is incomplete. The sample shows 70,000 to 95,000 clones, around 90% of them seen only once. The sequencing here drew on CD4+ or CD8+ T cells sorted from blood, taken in a trial of the OX40 agonist ivuxolimab. These receptors originate from an adult with an advanced solid tumor such as melanoma, head and neck, liver or kidney cancer.

The rearrangement uses TRBV7-3 and TRBJ2-7, with a possible D match to TRBD1 (6 bases). V was cut by 3 bases and J by 5 bases, with 11 bases left in between. The CDR3 loop spans 13 amino acids. Germline V gene sequence: CDR1 SGHTA, CDR2 FQGTGA. The CDR3 here is CASSLGDIHEQYF. The CDR3 region has the DNA TGTGCCAGCAGCTTGGGGGACATACACGAGCAGTACTTC.

CDR3 in amino acids: CASSLNDNRYTF. Here the CDR3 DNA reads TGTGCCAGCAGCTTGAATGACAATCGCTACACCTTC. The rearrangement links TRBV11-2 to TRBJ1-2, with D unclear. Germline CDR1 and CDR2: SGHAT and FQNNGV. Trimming pared 3 bases from V and 9 bases from J, leaving 11 bases between. CDR3 length: 12 amino acids.

The chain combines TRBV5-7 with TRBJ2-1; the D call may be TRBD1 or TRBD2 (5 bases each). TRBV5-7 qualifies as an ORF whose function is uncertain. The length of the CDR3 is 17 residues. Trimming took 4 bases from V and 2 from J, leaving 19 bases between them. The CDR3 region is CASSKIPGPSTYNEQFF. The CDR3 nucleotides read TGTGCCAGCAGCAAAATACCGGGACCGAGCACCTACAATGAGCAGTTCTTC.

The gene calls are TRBV7-3 and TRBJ2-3, with a weak D call TRBD2 (6 bases). V lost 5 bases and J 4 bases, leaving 16 bases between the germline ends. This CDR3 region has 15 residues. Germline CDR1 SGHTA, CDR2 FQGTGA. CDR3 coding DNA: TGTGCCAGCAGCAAAGGACTAACCCTCCCAGATACGCAGTATTTT. Translation: CASSKGLTLPDTQYF.

The V call is TRBV6-5, the J call TRBJ1-1, with D uncertain. The CDR3 extends over 13 amino acids. Germline values: CDR1 MNHEY, CDR2 SVGAGI. Trimming took off 1 base at V and 0 bases at J, with 3 bases between the two ends. CDR3 bases: TGTGCCAGCAGTTACTTACTGAACACTGAAGCTTTCTTT. Its translation: CASSYLLNTEAFF.